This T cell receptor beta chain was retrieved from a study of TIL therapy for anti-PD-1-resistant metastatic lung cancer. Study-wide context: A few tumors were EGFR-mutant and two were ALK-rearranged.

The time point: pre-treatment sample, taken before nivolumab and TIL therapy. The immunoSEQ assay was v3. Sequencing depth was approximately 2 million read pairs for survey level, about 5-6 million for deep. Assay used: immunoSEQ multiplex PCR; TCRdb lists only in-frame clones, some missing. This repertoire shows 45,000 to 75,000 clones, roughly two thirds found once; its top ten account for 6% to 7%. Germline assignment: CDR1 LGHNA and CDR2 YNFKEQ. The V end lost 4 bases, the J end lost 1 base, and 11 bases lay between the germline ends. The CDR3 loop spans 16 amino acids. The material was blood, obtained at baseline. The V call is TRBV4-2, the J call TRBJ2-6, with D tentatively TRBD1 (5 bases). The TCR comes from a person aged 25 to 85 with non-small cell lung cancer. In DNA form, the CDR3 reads TGTGCCAGCAGCCTCGTCCAGGGTTCTGGGGCCAACGTCCTGACTTTC. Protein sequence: CASSLVQGSGANVLTF.